Below, 14 T cell receptor beta chains from the same sample are listed, as sequenced in a study of cytotoxic CD8 clonotypes in ibrutinib-treated CLL. Sequenced by immunoSEQ multiplex PCR; TCRdb stores in-frame clones only, minus some. Among 13,000 to 15,000 clones listed, approximately 48% were seen once. This sample comprised PBMCs, obtained at an approximately 25-month disease-progression time point, from a patient treated with ibrutinib. The receptor set was obtained from a human donor with chronic lymphocytic leukemia.

A few counts support this clone. The rearrangement links TRBV5-1 to TRBJ2-7; D remains unclear. The germline gives CDR1 SGHRS, CDR2 YFSETQ. The CDR3 consists of 13 residues. Trimming removed 2 bases at V and 3 bases at J, with 9 bases between. CDR3 amino acids: CASSFPSSYEQYF. The DNA of the CDR3 is TGCGCCAGCAGCTTCCCCTCAAGCTACGAGCAGTACTTC.

The chain employs TRBV27 and TRBJ1-1, with 8 bases identical to TRBD1. Germline CDR1 MNHEY, CDR2 SMNVEV (reference sequence). V was pared by 6 bases and J by 0 bases, with 12 bases of the junction left unmatched. This CDR3 region has 17 residues. CDR3 in amino acids: CASRRIGTGPMNTEAFF. The CDR3 nucleotides are TGTGCCAGCAGGCGAATCGGGACAGGCCCCATGAACACTGAAGCTTTCTTT.

The chain carries TRBV10-1 and TRBJ2-7; the match to TRBD1 covers 10 bases. The CDR3 is 16 residues long. Unmatched junction bases numbered 7, after V lost 4 bases and J lost 1 base. CDR1 WNHNN and CDR2 SYGVQD come from the germline V gene (reference sequence). The CDR3 reads CASSGTGGPQSYEQYF. CDR3 sequence (DNA): TGCGCCAGCAGTGGGACAGGGGGACCGCAGTCCTACGAGCAGTACTTC.

The genes are TRBV5-1 and TRBJ2-7, with 11 bases that match TRBD1. Trimming removed 2 bases from V and 5 bases from J; junction bases left unmatched: 6. CDR3 size: 15 residues. CDR1 and CDR2 (germline): SGHRS, YFSETQ. Here the CDR3 reads CASSFWDRGSDEQYF. The CDR3 nucleotides are TGCGCCAGCAGCTTCTGGGACAGGGGGTCTGACGAGCAGTACTTC.

In DNA, the CDR3 is TGTGCCAGCAGTTTCAACAGGGGGCTAGGCACAGATACGCAGTATTTT. Protein: CASSFNRGLGTDTQYF. This chain links TRBV27 with TRBJ2-3; 9 bases fit TRBD1. V shed 3 bases, J shed 1 base, and the junction held 5 bases outside the gene matches. The CDR3 totals 16 residues. Per germline, CDR1 MNHEY and CDR2 SMNVEV (reference sequence).

This rearrangement joins TRBV6-5 to TRBJ2-1; TRBD1 matches 8 bases. The CDR3 has 15 amino acids. Losses at the gene ends were 6 bases for V and 2 bases for J; bases not matched to a gene: 6. From germline, CDR1 is MNHEY and CDR2 SVGAGI. The CDR3 region is CASREDRDPYNEQFF. In DNA, the CDR3 is TGTGCCAGCAGAGAGGACAGGGATCCCTACAATGAGCAGTTCTTC.

V is TRBV19 and J is TRBJ2-4; 9 nucleotides line up with TRBD1. Germline CDR1 and CDR2: LNHDA and SQIVND (reference sequence). Unmatched junction bases numbered 6, after V lost 5 bases and J lost 4 bases. This CDR3 has 15 residues. The CDR3, as DNA: TGTGCCAGTAGTCCGCAGGACAGGGGAAAAAACATTCAGTACTTC. Translated: CASSPQDRGKNIQYF.

V is TRBV11-1 and J is TRBJ2-7, with a possible D match to TRBD1 (6 bases). CDR3 length: 13 amino acids. Trimming left V 5 bases short and J 5 bases short, with 13 bases between. CDR1 and CDR2 from the germline V gene are SGHAT and FQDESV (reference sequence). This CDR3 reads CASSVAGANEQYF. As DNA, the CDR3 is TGTGCCAGCAGCGTGGCAGGGGCTAACGAGCAGTACTTC.

V is TRBV27 and J is TRBJ2-7; 12 bases align to TRBD1. The CDR3 covers 16 residues. The V gene's germline CDR1 is MNHEY and CDR2 SMNVEV (reference sequence). J was trimmed by 4 bases and V by 3 bases; bases with no gene match: 7. CDR3 region: CASSLGQGAASYEQYF. The DNA of the CDR3 is TGTGCCAGCAGTTTGGGACAGGGGGCGGCATCGTACGAGCAGTACTTC.

This clone was recorded only once. J is TRBJ2-2 and V is TRBV19, with D uncertain. Trimming pared 3 bases from V and 5 bases from J, leaving 7 bases between. This CDR3 has 13 amino acids. Germline CDR1 LNHDA, CDR2 SQIVND (reference sequence). CDR3 loop: CASSILGTGELFF. The CDR3 nucleotides read TGTGCCAGTAGTATCTTAGGGACCGGGGAGCTGTTTTTT.

In its sample, this clone was seen a few times. The V and J genes are TRBV5-6 and TRBJ1-2, with 9 bases that match TRBD1. The CDR3 consists of 15 residues. With V trimmed by 4 bases and J by 4 bases, 8 bases remained unmatched. Germline values: CDR1 SGHDT, CDR2 YYEEEE. The CDR3 loop reads CASSVGTGGAYGYTF. The DNA of the CDR3 is TGTGCCAGCAGCGTAGGCACAGGGGGCGCCTATGGCTACACCTTC.

This clone was seen a handful of times. This rearrangement joins TRBV10-1 to TRBJ2-7; a possible D gene is TRBD2 (6 bases). Trimming removed 8 bases from V and 2 bases from J, with 25 bases in between. The CDR3 totals 17 residues. Germline CDR1 WNHNN, CDR2 SYGVQD (reference sequence). The CDR3 region is CASSQGSGERSPYEQYF. CDR3 coding DNA: TGCGCCAGCTCCCAAGGGTCGGGGGAACGCTCACCCTACGAGCAGTACTTC.

This clone was picked up a small number of times. The rearrangement uses TRBV11-3 and TRBJ2-6, with TRBD1 identical over 8 bases. Trimming at V came to 5 bases and at J to 2 bases, leaving 8 bases not matched to a gene. Germline CDR1 and CDR2: SGHNT and YENEEA. The CDR3 has 17 amino acids. The CDR3 nucleotides read TGTGCCAGCAGCCCGGGGACAGGACAGGCTGGGGCCAACGTCCTGACTTTC. Its protein product is CASSPGTGQAGANVLTF.

This clone was observed a few times. The chain links TRBV6-5 to TRBJ1-5, with D unresolved. CDR1 MNHEY and CDR2 SVGAGI come from the germline V gene. Between the trimmed V and J ends, which lost 0 bases and 5 bases, there was a span of 8 bases. The CDR3 is made up of 14 amino acids. CDR3 DNA sequence: TGTGCCAGCAGTTACTCGAAGGGAGATCAGCCCCAGCATTTT. Residues: CASSYSKGDQPQHF.